This T cell receptor beta chain comes out of a study of blood T cell repertoires in COVID-19. This CDR3 has 17 amino acids. Per the germline V gene, CDR1 is SGHDN and CDR2 is FVKESK. V gave up 0 bases and J gave up 10 bases; unmatched junction bases: 12. Some clones are missing from TCRdb's copy, which holds only in-frame ones; the method was immunoSEQ multiplex PCR. Among some 75,000 clones listed, 75% to 90% were seen once. V and J are TRBV14 and TRBJ2-1, with 10 positions matching TRBD2. This clonotype was obtained from an elderly man with COVID-19, enrolled during active disease. Sequencing was done on a sample of peripheral blood. This chain's CDR3 is CASSQDSLAGPKGEQFF. CDR3 DNA sequence: TGTGCCAGCAGCCAAGATTCACTAGCGGGACCAAAGGGGGAGCAGTTCTTC.